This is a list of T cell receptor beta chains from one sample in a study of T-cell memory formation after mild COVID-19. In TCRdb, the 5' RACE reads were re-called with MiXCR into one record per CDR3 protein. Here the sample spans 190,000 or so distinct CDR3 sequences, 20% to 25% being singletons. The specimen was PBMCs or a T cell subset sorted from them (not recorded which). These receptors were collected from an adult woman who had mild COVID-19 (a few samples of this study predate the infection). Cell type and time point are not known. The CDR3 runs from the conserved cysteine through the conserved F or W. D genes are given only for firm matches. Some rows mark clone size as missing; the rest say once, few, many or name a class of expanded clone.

cdr3_nt: TGTGCCAGCACCCGCGGGCACAGTACAGATACGCAGTATTTT; cdr3_aa: CASTRGHSTDTQYF; cdr3_length: 14; d_call: -; clone_size: many; j_call: TRBJ2-3; v_call: TRBV13
cdr3_nt: TGTGCCAGCAGTTACTCGCGCGGGACAACCTACAATGAGCAGTTCTTC; cdr3_aa: CASSYSRGTTYNEQFF; cdr3_length: 16; d_call: -; clone_size: -; j_call: TRBJ2-1; v_call: TRBV6-5
cdr3_nt: TGTGCCAGCAGCGTAGGCCCAGTCACCTACGAGCAGTACTTC; cdr3_aa: CASSVGPVTYEQYF; cdr3_length: 14; d_call: -; clone_size: few; j_call: TRBJ2-7; v_call: TRBV9
cdr3_nt: TGTGCCAGCAGACCGGGGGTCCAACAGGAGACCCAGTACTTC; cdr3_aa: CASRPGVQQETQYF; cdr3_length: 14; d_call: -; clone_size: few; j_call: TRBJ2-5; v_call: TRBV7-9
cdr3_nt: TGCGCCAGCAGCTTGGAGGCTCTGAGCTCCTATAATTCACCCCTCCACTTT; cdr3_aa: CASSLEALSSYNSPLHF; cdr3_length: 17; d_call: -; clone_size: many; j_call: TRBJ1-6; v_call: TRBV5-1
cdr3_nt: TGCGCCAGCAGACCGGAGATCCTACAGGGGGTTGACTATGGCTACACCTTC; cdr3_aa: CASRPEILQGVDYGYTF; cdr3_length: 17; d_call: TRBD1; clone_size: -; j_call: TRBJ1-2; v_call: TRBV5-1
cdr3_nt: TGTGCCACCCGGGAGAACTATGGCTACACCTTC; cdr3_aa: CATRENYGYTF; cdr3_length: 11; d_call: -; clone_size: -; j_call: TRBJ1-2; v_call: TRBV19
cdr3_nt: TGTGCCAGCAGCCATCCCGGGACAGCCGGCGGCTACACCTTC; cdr3_aa: CASSHPGTAGGYTF; cdr3_length: 14; d_call: TRBD1; clone_size: few; j_call: TRBJ1-2; v_call: TRBV4-2
cdr3_nt: TGTGCCAGCAGCCTACGGGACCAAAACGGAGCTAGAGGGGGCTTGTCGGAGCAGTACTTC; cdr3_aa: CASSLRDQNGARGGLSEQYF; cdr3_length: 20; d_call: -; clone_size: -; j_call: TRBJ2-7; v_call: TRBV21-1
cdr3_nt: TGCGCCAGCAGCTTGGGGGCCATGACCCAGTACTTC; cdr3_aa: CASSLGAMTQYF; cdr3_length: 12; d_call: -; clone_size: few; j_call: TRBJ2-5; v_call: TRBV5-1
cdr3_nt: TGTGCCAGCAGCCAAGATTCGGCGGGAGGGCCAGAGACCCAGTACTTC; cdr3_aa: CASSQDSAGGPETQYF; cdr3_length: 16; d_call: TRBD2; clone_size: many; j_call: TRBJ2-5; v_call: TRBV4-2
cdr3_nt: TGTGCCAGTCCCCCCTGGGGAGCCAATGAGCAGTTCTTC; cdr3_aa: CASPPWGANEQFF; cdr3_length: 13; d_call: -; clone_size: -; j_call: TRBJ2-1; v_call: TRBV6-9
cdr3_nt: TGCAGCTTTACCGGTGGAGCCTACGAGCAGTACTTC; cdr3_aa: CSFTGGAYEQYF; cdr3_length: 12; d_call: -; clone_size: -; j_call: TRBJ2-7; v_call: TRBV29-1
cdr3_nt: TGTGCCAGCAGCCCTTCGGATGGTTTCACTGAAGCTTTCTTT; cdr3_aa: CASSPSDGFTEAFF; cdr3_length: 14; d_call: -; clone_size: few; j_call: TRBJ1-1; v_call: TRBV5-5
cdr3_nt: TGTGCCAGCAGCAAGGGACAGGGGGAACTCTCTGGAAACACCATATATTTT; cdr3_aa: CASSKGQGELSGNTIYF; cdr3_length: 17; d_call: TRBD1; clone_size: once; j_call: TRBJ1-3; v_call: TRBV9
cdr3_nt: TGTGCCAGCAGTTTCGACGGCAGCAATCAGCCCCAGCATTTT; cdr3_aa: CASSFDGSNQPQHF; cdr3_length: 14; d_call: -; clone_size: -; j_call: TRBJ1-5; v_call: TRBV12-3/TRBV12-4
cdr3_nt: TGTGCCAGCAGCGTAGCGGGCGGGGGAGGCACAGATACGCAGTATTTT; cdr3_aa: CASSVAGGGGTDTQYF; cdr3_length: 16; d_call: TRBD2; clone_size: -; j_call: TRBJ2-3; v_call: TRBV9
cdr3_nt: TGTGCCAGCAGTTACACGGACAGTCCCGGCTACACCTTC; cdr3_aa: CASSYTDSPGYTF; cdr3_length: 13; d_call: -; clone_size: few; j_call: TRBJ1-2; v_call: TRBV6-6
cdr3_nt: TGTGCCAGCGAAGGGCCGGTAAACATTCAGTACTTC; cdr3_aa: CASEGPVNIQYF; cdr3_length: 12; d_call: -; clone_size: -; j_call: TRBJ2-4; v_call: TRBV12-3/TRBV12-4
cdr3_nt: TGCAGTGCTAGGGCATACCAGGGGACCTACGCCAAAAACATTCAGTACTTC; cdr3_aa: CSARAYQGTYAKNIQYF; cdr3_length: 17; d_call: -; clone_size: -; j_call: TRBJ2-4; v_call: TRBV20-1
cdr3_nt: TGTGCCAGCAGCCAGCAGCCGCCTGGAGTAGCGGGCGAAAGGAGGGACCAGTACTTC; cdr3_aa: CASSQQPPGVAGERRDQYF; cdr3_length: 19; d_call: TRBD2; clone_size: many; j_call: TRBJ2-5; v_call: TRBV4-2
cdr3_nt: TGTGCCAGCAGTGAGAGCGGGACAGGGGACTACGAGCAGTACTTC; cdr3_aa: CASSESGTGDYEQYF; cdr3_length: 15; d_call: TRBD1; clone_size: -; j_call: TRBJ2-7; v_call: TRBV25-1
cdr3_nt: TGTGCCACCAGTGACACGATAAGTAAGGGGGCTAAGCAGTACTTC; cdr3_aa: CATSDTISKGAKQYF; cdr3_length: 15; d_call: TRBD1; clone_size: few; j_call: TRBJ2-7; v_call: TRBV24-1
cdr3_nt: TGTGCCAGCAGTGGCTATAGCAATCAGCCCCAGCATTTT; cdr3_aa: CASSGYSNQPQHF; cdr3_length: 13; d_call: -; clone_size: few; j_call: TRBJ1-5; v_call: TRBV2
cdr3_nt: TGTGCCAGCGTTGCCGGGGACACTGAAGCTTTCTTT; cdr3_aa: CASVAGDTEAFF; cdr3_length: 12; d_call: -; clone_size: few; j_call: TRBJ1-1; v_call: TRBV7-9
cdr3_nt: TGTGCCAGCAGCTTAGATCCGGAGGAGCAGTACTTC; cdr3_aa: CASSLDPEEQYF; cdr3_length: 12; d_call: -; clone_size: -; j_call: TRBJ2-7; v_call: TRBV7-8
cdr3_nt: TGCGCCAGCATGCGAGGGGAGAACACAGATACGCAGTATTTT; cdr3_aa: CASMRGENTDTQYF; cdr3_length: 14; d_call: -; clone_size: few; j_call: TRBJ2-3; v_call: TRBV5-1
cdr3_nt: TGTGACAGCAGCTTAGTGTGGACAGGGGCTTTCGATGAGCAGTTCTTC; cdr3_aa: CDSSLVWTGAFDEQFF; cdr3_length: 16; d_call: TRBD1; clone_size: -; j_call: TRBJ2-1; v_call: TRBV11-3
cdr3_nt: TGTGCCAGCAGCTCCGCCCAGGGACATGGCTACACCTTC; cdr3_aa: CASSSAQGHGYTF; cdr3_length: 13; d_call: -; clone_size: -; j_call: TRBJ1-2; v_call: TRBV7-9
cdr3_nt: TGTGCCAGCAGCGCCAGGGAGGGCATGAACACTGAAGCTTTCTTT; cdr3_aa: CASSAREGMNTEAFF; cdr3_length: 15; d_call: -; clone_size: few; j_call: TRBJ1-1; v_call: TRBV9
cdr3_nt: TGTGCCAGCAGCTCGGAAGCCTCTGGGGCCAACGTCCTGACTTTC; cdr3_aa: CASSSEASGANVLTF; cdr3_length: 15; d_call: -; clone_size: -; j_call: TRBJ2-6; v_call: TRBV7-8
cdr3_nt: TGTGCCAGCAGCCAAGGTTCGGGGTACGAGCAGTACTTC; cdr3_aa: CASSQGSGYEQYF; cdr3_length: 13; d_call: -; clone_size: few; j_call: TRBJ2-7; v_call: TRBV4-2
cdr3_nt: TGTGCCAGCAGCTTAGGACTAGCGGCGAACACCGGGGAGCTGTTTTTT; cdr3_aa: CASSLGLAANTGELFF; cdr3_length: 16; d_call: TRBD2; clone_size: -; j_call: TRBJ2-2; v_call: TRBV11-2
cdr3_nt: TGTGCCAGCAGTTTTCAGGGGCAGGGGGTCGGGGAGCTGTTTTTT; cdr3_aa: CASSFQGQGVGELFF; cdr3_length: 15; d_call: TRBD1; clone_size: -; j_call: TRBJ2-2; v_call: TRBV12-3/TRBV12-4
cdr3_nt: TGTGCCAGCAGGCTGGGACAGGGGGCTAGCGAGCAGTACTTC; cdr3_aa: CASRLGQGASEQYF; cdr3_length: 14; d_call: TRBD1; clone_size: few; j_call: TRBJ2-7; v_call: TRBV12-3/TRBV12-4